The rows below give T cell receptor beta chains drawn from one sample of a study of T cells in Graves' hyperthyroidism and ophthalmopathy. Using its own MiXCR run on the multiplex PCR reads, TCRdb lists one record per CDR3 protein. The table records roughly 500,000 distinct CDR3 sequences, about 22% of them present only once. The material sequenced was blood. The receptor set was obtained from a woman in her 70s with Graves' ophthalmopathy. CDR3s include the opening cysteine and the closing phenylalanine or tryptophan. The D gene is left open where the match is weak. Some rows have no size entry. The others give once, few or many, or a class for an expanded clone.

clone_size | d_call | j_call | v_call | cdr3_nt | cdr3_aa
few | - | TRBJ2-6 | TRBV29-1 | TGCAGCGTAGGGTTTTCTGGGGCCAACGTCCTGACTTTC | CSVGFSGANVLTF
few | - | TRBJ2-3 | TRBV29-1 | TGCAAAAGGGGGGCACCTAGGACAGATACGCAGTATTTT | CKRGAPRTDTQYF
- | TRBD2 | TRBJ2-7 | TRBV3-1 | TGTGCCAGCAGCCCCAAGTTGGGGGGGGTAGAGCAGTACTTC | CASSPKLGGVEQYF
- | - | TRBJ2-4 | TRBV12-3/TRBV12-4 | TGTGCCAGCAGTTCTATCCTCAGGGGAGCCAAAAACATTCAGTACTTC | CASSSILRGAKNIQYF
few | - | TRBJ2-3 | TRBV7-2 | TGTGCCAGCAGCTTAGTATTTGCAGATACGCAGTATTTT | CASSLVFADTQYF
few | - | TRBJ2-2 | TRBV20-1 | TGCAGTGCTGGATTGAACACCGGGGAGCTGTTTTTT | CSAGLNTGELFF
- | - | TRBJ2-3 | TRBV7-6 | TGTGCCAGCAGCTTAGCCCTCGGGGACACAGATACGCAGTATTTT | CASSLALGDTDTQYF
- | TRBD1 | TRBJ1-4 | TRBV7-9 | TGTGCCAGCAGGGTGGGACAGGGGCGGGAAAAACTGTTTTTT | CASRVGQGREKLFF
many | TRBD1 | TRBJ2-3 | TRBV12-3/TRBV12-4 | TGTGCCAGCAGTCACACTGGGACAGGGCCCGTTACGCAGTATTTT | CASSHTGTGPVTQYF
- | - | TRBJ2-1 | TRBV3-1 | TGTGCCAGCAGCCGACAGGTCGGGGAGCAGTTCTTC | CASSRQVGEQFF
few | - | TRBJ1-2 | TRBV30 | TGTGCCTGGAGTGAAGGACAGTTCTATGGCTACACCTTC | CAWSEGQFYGYTF
- | - | TRBJ2-7 | TRBV7-2 | TGTGCCAGCAGAGGGACCGGAAGATTCTACGAGCAGTACTTC | CASRGTGRFYEQYF
- | TRBD1 | TRBJ2-7 | TRBV6-1 | TGTGCCAGCAGTCGTGGGACAGGGTACTACGAGCAGTACTTC | CASSRGTGYYEQYF
- | - | TRBJ2-7 | TRBV29-1 | TGCAGCGTTGATGGTGGGCTCGAGCAGTACTTC | CSVDGGLEQYF
few | - | TRBJ2-3 | TRBV18 | TGTGCCAGCTCACCAGTAGGCGGAAGCACAGATACGCAGTATTTT | CASSPVGGSTDTQYF
many | - | TRBJ2-3 | TRBV2 | TGTGCCTCCCGGGGTCGGAGGGCTATAGATACGCAGTATTTT | CASRGRRAIDTQYF
many | - | TRBJ2-3 | TRBV27 | TGTGCCAGCAGTCGGATAGCGAGGACAGATACGCAGTATTTT | CASSRIARTDTQYF
many | TRBD1 | TRBJ2-1 | TRBV7-8 | TGTGCCAGCAGCTTTTACCCGCGAAGGGACAGGGGGCACAATGAGCAGTTCTTC | CASSFYPRRDRGHNEQFF
many | - | TRBJ2-3 | TRBV28 | TGTGCCAGCAGTAAGGGTCCCGGGAAGGATACGCAGTATTTT | CASSKGPGKDTQYF
few | - | TRBJ1-1 | TRBV30 | TGTGCCTGGAGTGAACCACCCCCTTGGAACACTGAAGCTTTCTTT | CAWSEPPPWNTEAFF
- | TRBD2 | TRBJ2-1 | TRBV9 | TGTGCCAGCAGCGTAGAAGGGACTAGCGGGAGGCAACAGTTCTTC | CASSVEGTSGRQQFF
many | - | TRBJ1-1 | TRBV20-1 | TGCAGTGCTAGAGAGGGGTGGAGGAACACTGAAGCTTTCTTT | CSAREGWRNTEAFF
many | - | TRBJ2-3 | TRBV7-3 | TGTGCCAGCAGCTTGAGCGGACTAACGTCGGATACGCAGTATTTT | CASSLSGLTSDTQYF
many | - | TRBJ1-2 | TRBV2 | TGTGCCAGCAGTGAAGCGCGGGGGGTTGCTGGCTACACCTTC | CASSEARGVAGYTF
many | - | TRBJ1-2 | TRBV18 | TGTGCCAGCTCACCCCCGGGCGGCTCCTATGGCTACACCTTC | CASSPPGGSYGYTF
- | TRBD2 | TRBJ2-1 | TRBV20-1 | TGCAGTGCTGAGCCACCCTCGACTAGCATAGCCTACAATGAGCAGTTCTTC | CSAEPPSTSIAYNEQFF
- | TRBD1 | TRBJ2-7 | TRBV27 | TGTGCCAGCAGCGACAGGGCCCACGAGCAGTACTTC | CASSDRAHEQYF
few | - | TRBJ2-3 | TRBV20-1 | TGCAGTGCTCCCCTAGGGCCTCGGACAGATACGCAGTATTTT | CSAPLGPRTDTQYF
many | TRBD2 | TRBJ2-1 | TRBV3-1 | TGTGCCAGCAGCCAAGTGTCGGGAGGAAGCAATGAGCAGTTCTTC | CASSQVSGGSNEQFF
- | - | TRBJ1-2 | TRBV7-2 | TGTGCCAGCAGCTTTGACCCGTCATATGGCTACACCTTC | CASSFDPSYGYTF
many | - | TRBJ1-3 | TRBV28 | TGTGCCAGCAGTTTTAAGCCGTCCTTCTCTGGAAACACCATATATTTT | CASSFKPSFSGNTIYF
- | - | TRBJ2-1 | TRBV18 | TGTGCCAGCTCACCACTGTCGGACAATGAGCAGTTCTTC | CASSPLSDNEQFF
- | - | TRBJ1-6 | TRBV4-3 | TGCGCCAGCAGCCAAGTGGGACCGACGTCACCCCTCCACTTT | CASSQVGPTSPLHF
many | - | TRBJ2-2 | TRBV2 | TGTGCCAGCATAGGCGGGGCCACCGGGGAGCTGTTTTTT | CASIGGATGELFF
- | - | TRBJ1-2 | TRBV30 | TGTGCCTGGAGAATTCCTAACTATGGCTACACCTTC | CAWRIPNYGYTF
- | - | TRBJ2-1 | TRBV28 | TGTGCCAGCAGTCAGCTGGAAGGTGGGCAGTTCTTC | CASSQLEGGQFF
many | - | TRBJ2-5 | TRBV2 | TGTGCCAGCAGTGTACTCCAAGAGACCCAGTACTTC | CASSVLQETQYF
few | TRBD1 | TRBJ1-1 | TRBV11-2 | TGTGCCAGCAGCTTAGGGTTATCGACAGGGGGCACTGAAGCTTTCTTT | CASSLGLSTGGTEAFF
few | - | TRBJ1-5 | TRBV2 | TGTGCCAGCAGTGAAGGTCCAGGGCAACTAAATCAGCCCCAGCATTTT | CASSEGPGQLNQPQHF
many | - | TRBJ1-2 | TRBV2 | TGTGCCAGCAGTGTCGGCAATTCTAACTATGGCTACACCTTC | CASSVGNSNYGYTF
- | TRBD1 | TRBJ1-2 | TRBV5-1 | TGCGCCAGCAGCCCACAGGGGGAAGAATATGGCTACACCTTC | CASSPQGEEYGYTF
- | - | TRBJ2-1 | TRBV11-2 | TGTGCCAGCACCCGGGGCCAGGATGAGCAGTTCTTC | CASTRGQDEQFF
- | - | TRBJ2-1 | TRBV18 | TGTGCCAGCTCACCCGGGGAGTTGGGGGAGCAGTTCTTC | CASSPGELGEQFF
few | - | TRBJ2-3 | TRBV5-1 | TGCGCCAGCAGCTTGGTGGCAGGGGACACAGATACGCAGTATTTT | CASSLVAGDTDTQYF
few | TRBD2 | TRBJ2-3 | TRBV18 | TGTGCCAGCTCACCACCTTGGCGGCGGGGGGATACGCAGTATTTT | CASSPPWRRGDTQYF
- | TRBD1 | TRBJ1-1 | TRBV28 | TGTGCAACAGGGGCAGGTCCCGGGGGGACTGAAGCTTTCTTT | CATGAGPGGTEAFF
- | TRBD2 | TRBJ2-1 | TRBV6-5 | TGTGCCAGCAGTTCCTCTCGGCTAGCGGGAGGCCGCAATGAGCAGTTCTTC | CASSSSRLAGGRNEQFF
- | TRBD2 | TRBJ2-1 | TRBV20-1 | TGCAGTGCTAGAGATGGTAGCGGGCCTTACAATGAGCAGTTCTTC | CSARDGSGPYNEQFF
- | TRBD1 | TRBJ1-4 | TRBV9 | TGTGCCAGCAGCGTATCAGGGGGCGTAGAAAAACTGTTTTTT | CASSVSGGVEKLFF
- | - | TRBJ2-1 | TRBV4-1 | TGCGCCAGCAGCCAACCAACGGACAGCTTTAGAAGTAATGAGCAGTTCTTC | CASSQPTDSFRSNEQFF
- | - | TRBJ1-2 | TRBV25-1 | TGTGCCAGCAGTGATGCGAGAGCTAACTATGGCTACACCTTC | CASSDARANYGYTF